Shown below are 23 T cell receptor beta chains from a single sample sequenced in a study of blood T cell repertoires in COVID-19. TCRdb keeps only in-frame clones here, not all; method: immunoSEQ multiplex PCR. The repertoire holds approximately 200,000 clones, roughly three quarters seen once, with roughly 10% in the top ten. Sequencing was performed on peripheral blood. All receptors come from a woman older than 75 with COVID-19, enrolled during active disease.

The chain carries TRBV5-1 and TRBJ2-5; TRBD2 aligns across 12 bases. From germline, CDR1 is SGHRS and CDR2 YFSETQ. The length of the CDR3 is 15 residues. J lost 4 bases, V lost 2 bases, and 3 bases had no gene match. CDR3 DNA: TGCGCCAGCAGCTTACTAGCGGGAGGAGGAGAGACCCAGTACTTC. Translating it yields CASSLLAGGGETQYF.

This clone was detected a few times. Here the CDR3 DNA reads TGTGCCAGCAGTTACCGGGGGGGCAGCGAAAAACTGTTTTTT. The encoded protein is CASSYRGGSEKLFF. V and J are TRBV6-5 and TRBJ1-4, with D possibly being TRBD1 (6 bases). Per germline, CDR1 MNHEY and CDR2 SVGAGI. This CDR3 contains 14 residues. The V and J ends lost 2 bases and 8 bases respectively, with 12 bases between them.

V is TRBV10-3 and J is TRBJ1-1, with a possible D match to TRBD1 (5 bases). Trimming took off 11 bases at V and 8 bases at J, with 24 bases between the two ends. Germline loops: CDR1 ENHRY, CDR2 SYGVKD. This CDR3 has 14 amino acids. The CDR3 reads CAVGEGALNVEAFF. As DNA, the CDR3 is TGTGCCGTAGGTGAAGGGGCGTTAAACGTAGAAGCTTTCTTT.

The chain links TRBV5-1 to TRBJ2-1; TRBD2 agrees at 9 bases. Germline V gives CDR1 SGHRS, CDR2 YFSETQ. V lost 4 bases and J lost 3; bases outside the gene matches: 5. The CDR3 is 15 amino acids. CDR3 sequence (DNA): TGCGCCAGCAGCGTCCCGACTAGCGGCTACAATGAGCAGTTCTTC. Protein product: CASSVPTSGYNEQFF.

This clone was seen a handful of times. This sequence joins TRBV5-1 and TRBJ2-5; the D gene is possibly TRBD1 (6 bases). Trimming left V 6 bases short and J 1 base short, with 16 bases between. Per the germline V gene, CDR1 is SGHRS and CDR2 is YFSETQ. The CDR3 totals 15 residues. CDR3 coding DNA: TGCGCCAGCAAAAGGTGGGGGCTACTCCAAGAGACCCAGTACTTC. Translating gives CASKRWGLLQETQYF.

For the CDR3, the DNA is TGCGCCAGCAGCTTGCTGGACAGGGTCAACACTGAAGCTTTCTTT. Encoded protein: CASSLLDRVNTEAFF. J is TRBJ1-1 and V is TRBV5-1, with 8 bases identical to TRBD1. Looked up from germline, CDR1 is SGHRS and CDR2 is YFSETQ. J was trimmed by 2 bases and V by 1 base; bases with no gene match: 4. The CDR3 contains 15 residues.

The rearrangement links TRBV6-4 to TRBJ2-7; 8 bases align to TRBD2. The CDR3 extends over 15 amino acids. Trimming took 3 bases from V and 3 from J; bases not matched to a gene: 7. In germline, CDR1 is MRHNA, CDR2 SNTAGT. CDR3 in DNA: TGTGCCAGCAGTGAGGGTGGGCGGGGGGACTACGAGCAGTACTTC. Its translation is CASSEGGRGDYEQYF.

The chain joins TRBV11-2 to TRBJ2-3; 8 nucleotides line up with TRBD2. This CDR3 has 15 residues. The V gene's germline CDR1 is SGHAT and CDR2 FQNNGV. V gave up 4 bases and J gave up 2 bases; unmatched junction bases: 5. CDR3 protein: CASSSDGRDTDTQYF. CDR3 DNA sequence: TGTGCCAGCAGCTCTGACGGGAGGGACACAGATACGCAGTATTTT.

The genes are TRBV11-2 and TRBJ1-6; 9 positions agree with TRBD1. V lost 4 bases, J lost 13 bases, and 8 bases stayed unmatched. The CDR3 is made up of 14 amino acids. Germline V lookup: CDR1 SGHAT, CDR2 FQNNGV. The CDR3 spells CASSSPGQGFPLHF. For the CDR3, the DNA is TGTGCCAGCAGCTCCCCGGGACAGGGCTTCCCCCTCCACTTT.

The genes are TRBV18 and TRBJ1-1; D uncertain. Germline V gene sequence: CDR1 KGHSH, CDR2 LQKENI. V dropped 2 bases and J dropped 0 bases, with 10 bases sitting between them. This CDR3 spans 15 amino acids. The DNA for the CDR3 is TGTGCCAGCTCACCATTTCTCGGGGTGAACACTGAAGCTTTCTTT. Amino acid sequence: CASSPFLGVNTEAFF.

The chain joins TRBV15 to TRBJ1-1, with 9 bases that match TRBD1. This CDR3 contains 15 residues. Unmatched junction bases numbered 3, after V lost 2 bases and J lost 2 bases. Germline CDR1 LNHNV, CDR2 YYDKDF (reference sequence). CDR3 residues: CATSRRQGGNTEAFF. Here the CDR3 DNA reads TGTGCCACCAGCAGACGACAGGGGGGAAACACTGAAGCTTTCTTT.

This clone was observed a few times. V usage is TRBV5-1 and J usage is TRBJ2-1, with 12 bases identical to TRBD2. V gave up 2 bases and J gave up 9 bases; unmatched junction bases: 6. The CDR3 extends over 15 amino acids. Germline V gene sequence: CDR1 SGHRS, CDR2 YFSETQ. The CDR3 DNA reads TGCGCCAGCAGCTTAGGTCTAGCGGGGGGGCGTGAGCAGTTCTTC. The encoded protein is CASSLGLAGGREQFF. Full variable domain (outside the CDR3, taken from reference TRBV5-1 and TRBJ2-1): KAGVTQTPRYLIKTRGQQVTLSCSPISGHRSVSWYQQTPGQGLQFLFEYFSETQRNKGNFPGRFSGRQFSNSRSEMNVSTLELGDSALYLCASSLGLAGGREQFFGPGTRLTVL.

The DNA of the CDR3 is TGTGCCAGCAGTGAACCTAGGCCGGGGTATAATTCACCCCTCCACTTT. Translating gives CASSEPRPGYNSPLHF. The chain combines TRBV6-1 with TRBJ1-6; D remains unclear. CDR3 length: 16 residues. V was clipped by 2 bases and J by 4 bases, with 12 bases between them. Germline V gene sequence: CDR1 MNHNS, CDR2 SASEGT.

The rearrangement uses TRBV9 and TRBJ1-6, with unresolved D. Trimming pared 0 bases from V and 9 bases from J, leaving 10 bases between. From germline, CDR1 is SGDLS and CDR2 YYNGEE. This CDR3 spans 14 amino acids. The CDR3, as DNA: TGTGCCAGCAGCGTAGGAGGTCCCGGTTCACCCCTCCACTTT. It specifies CASSVGGPGSPLHF.

This clone was observed a single time. This chain uses TRBV6-5 with TRBJ1-3; 8 nucleotides agree with TRBD1. V lost 6 bases to trimming and J lost 7 bases; unmatched junction nucleotides: 8. Germline-derived CDR1 and CDR2 are MNHEY and SVGAGI. CDR3 length equals 14 residues. The CDR3 here is CASRTRTGKNTIYF. Here the CDR3 DNA reads TGTGCCAGCAGGACCCGGACAGGGAAGAACACCATATATTTT.

The chain joins TRBV6-2 or TRBV6-3 to TRBJ2-2, with 9 bases identical to TRBD1. Germline lookup yields CDR1 MNHEY and CDR2 SVGEGT. The CDR3 spans 16 residues. Unmatched junction bases numbered 9, after V lost 4 bases and J lost 6 bases. The DNA of the CDR3 is TGTGCCAGCAGTTGGTCTGGGACAGGGCTAGCCGGGGAGCTGTTTTTT. This encodes CASSWSGTGLAGELFF.

The rearrangement joins TRBV7-8 to TRBJ2-7; 7 bases line up with TRBD2. CDR3 size: 16 residues. Germline V CDR1 and CDR2: SGHVS, FQNEAQ. The J segment lost 4 bases and the V segment lost 4 bases, leaving 13 bases of the junction unmatched. CDR3 region: CASSSLGGNNLYEQYF. CDR3 sequence (DNA): TGTGCCAGCAGCTCTCTGGGGGGGAATAATCTATACGAGCAGTACTTC.

The rearrangement links TRBV5-6 to TRBJ1-5; tentative D call: TRBD1 (6 bases). The V end lost 0 bases, the J end lost 4 bases, and 8 bases lay between the germline ends. Germline CDR1 reads SGHDT; CDR2 reads YYEEEE. The CDR3 sequence is 14 residues long. The CDR3, as DNA: TGTGCCAGCAGCTTGGGCAGGGGTAATCAGCCCCAGCATTTT. Amino acids: CASSLGRGNQPQHF. Full variable domain (rest looked up from reference TRBV5-6 and TRBJ1-5): DAGVTQSPTHLIKTRGQQVTLRCSPKSGHDTVSWYQQALGQGPQFIFQYYEEEERQRGNFPDRFSGHQFPNYSSELNVNALLLGDSALYLCASSLGRGNQPQHFGDGTRLSIL.

The CDR3 sequence: CASSIVNRAGYGYTF. The CDR3 DNA sequence: TGTGCCAGTAGTATAGTGAACCGTGCGGGGTATGGCTACACCTTC. V is TRBV19 and J is TRBJ1-2; D gene ambiguous. Between the trimmed V and J ends, which lost 1 base and 5 bases, there was a span of 14 bases. CDR3 length: 15 amino acids. Germline CDR1 LNHDA, CDR2 SQIVND (reference sequence).

V gene TRBV6-1 combines with J gene TRBJ1-5, with D unresolved. The CDR3 extends over 16 amino acids. Germline lookup yields CDR1 MNHNS and CDR2 SASEGT. The ends were cut back, 0 bases at V and 11 bases at J, with 20 bases in the middle. This chain's CDR3 is CASSEAPGFVRSAQHF. Here the CDR3 DNA reads TGTGCCAGCAGTGAAGCGCCGGGGTTTGTAAGGTCAGCCCAGCATTTT.

The chain is built from TRBV19 and TRBJ2-5, with 7 nucleotides matching TRBD1. This CDR3 comprises 18 residues. The trim removed 2 bases at V and 1 base at J, leaving 13 bases unmatched. CDR1 and CDR2 (germline): LNHDA, SQIVND (reference sequence). Here the CDR3 reads CASSIKRGQRVIQETQYF. CDR3 nucleotides: TGTGCCAGTAGTATAAAAAGGGGACAGAGAGTAATCCAAGAGACCCAGTACTTC.

The gene calls are TRBV28 and TRBJ2-7; D gene ambiguous. Looked up from germline, CDR1 is MDHEN and CDR2 is SYDVKM. Deletions cut 5 bases from V and 5 bases from J, with 13 bases between. The CDR3 has 13 amino acids. CDR3 nucleotide sequence: TGTGCCAGCAGTGCCCCCCCTCGGGACGAGCAGTACTTC. This gives the protein CASSAPPRDEQYF.

The V gene is TRBV19, the J gene TRBJ1-2; D not certain. V shed 8 bases and J shed 8 bases, with 21 bases lying between them. The CDR3 has 14 amino acids. The germline CDR1 and CDR2 sequences are LNHDA and SQIVND (reference sequence). CDR3 amino acids: CASPHGQKGEGYTF. The CDR3, as DNA: TGTGCCAGTCCCCATGGGCAGAAAGGCGAAGGCTACACCTTC.